A single T cell receptor (beta chain) is shown here with its context. V lost 6 bases, J lost 6 bases, and 12 bases stayed unmatched. CDR1 and CDR2 from the germline V gene are SGHTA and FQGNSA. This CDR3 has 16 residues. Libraries were prepared by immunoSEQ multiplex PCR; TCRdb keeps only in-frame clonotypes and omits some of them. Of more than 150,000 clones listed, around 81% are singletons. These data originate in a study of blood T cell repertoires in COVID-19. The Seattle patients joined while their infection was active and were tracked longitudinally afterward. This chain uses TRBV7-2 with TRBJ1-4; 8 bases agree with TRBD1. The sequence was collected from an elderly woman with COVID-19, enrolled during active disease. Sequencing was performed on peripheral blood. The CDR3 region is CASRPRTGRGDEKLFF. CDR3 DNA: TGTGCCAGCAGACCGAGGACAGGGAGGGGTGATGAAAAACTGTTTTTT.